Listed below are T cell receptor beta chains from one sample, sequenced in a study of blood T cell repertoires in COVID-19. Some clones are missing from TCRdb's copy, which holds only in-frame ones; the method was immunoSEQ multiplex PCR. This table has roughly 230,000 clones, about 88% appearing once. Sequenced: peripheral blood. The receptors derive from a man aged 35 to 55 with acute or convalescent COVID-19. CDR3s leave out the opening cysteine and the closing phenylalanine or tryptophan. Fields, in order: CDR3 protein, J gene, V gene.

CDR3 protein: ASSPISAGIGETQY
J gene: TRBJ2-5
V gene: TRBV18

CDR3 protein: ASLGWVRETQY
J gene: TRBJ2-5
V gene: TRBV12-3/TRBV12-4

CDR3 protein: ASSTRTGGAQPQH
J gene: TRBJ1-5
V gene: TRBV7-2

CDR3 protein: ASSSADRSSSRNYGYT
J gene: TRBJ1-2
V gene: TRBV7-9

CDR3 protein: ASSQWGPNTEAF
J gene: TRBJ1-1
V gene: TRBV2

CDR3 protein: ASSSDRFNSPLH
J gene: TRBJ1-6
V gene: TRBV18

CDR3 protein: ASSLSGQGVHEQY
J gene: TRBJ2-7
V gene: TRBV7-3

CDR3 protein: ASISPQNRGTEAF
J gene: TRBJ1-1
V gene: TRBV10-2

CDR3 protein: ASSRTVRTDTQY
J gene: TRBJ2-3
V gene: TRBV6-5

CDR3 protein: ASSPADRVNNEKLF
J gene: TRBJ1-4
V gene: TRBV5-1

CDR3 protein: SASVVRRPSGDTQY
J gene: TRBJ2-3
V gene: TRBV20-1

CDR3 protein: ASSLRTGTTEAF
J gene: TRBJ1-1
V gene: TRBV27

CDR3 protein: SASLQSYEQY
J gene: TRBJ2-7
V gene: TRBV20-1

CDR3 protein: ASSDRGPGNTIY
J gene: TRBJ1-3
V gene: TRBV2

CDR3 protein: SVTTGSGANVLT
J gene: TRBJ2-6
V gene: TRBV29-1

CDR3 protein: ASSGGLVDTQY
J gene: TRBJ2-3
V gene: TRBV6-2/TRBV6-3

CDR3 protein: ASSLHRESTDTQY
J gene: TRBJ2-3
V gene: TRBV13

CDR3 protein: ASSNRAGYGYT
J gene: TRBJ1-2
V gene: TRBV9

CDR3 protein: ASSRTSGASLTDTQY
J gene: TRBJ2-3
V gene: TRBV2

CDR3 protein: SHSRDRGALGGYT
J gene: TRBJ1-2
V gene: TRBV29-1

CDR3 protein: ASTPGGFGTGELF
J gene: TRBJ2-2
V gene: TRBV6-5

CDR3 protein: ASSVYSGNTIY
J gene: TRBJ1-3
V gene: TRBV2

CDR3 protein: ASSSPRGGDRGYNEQF
J gene: TRBJ2-1
V gene: TRBV9

CDR3 protein: ASSPGKGYT
J gene: TRBJ1-2
V gene: TRBV6-5

CDR3 protein: ASSPTGALGPQH
J gene: TRBJ1-5
V gene: TRBV7-3

CDR3 protein: ASSQDGAGGNNEKLF
J gene: TRBJ1-4
V gene: TRBV4-2

CDR3 protein: ASSPAGRLTSTDTQY
J gene: TRBJ2-3
V gene: TRBV7-3

CDR3 protein: ASSSLGEVNTEAF
J gene: TRBJ1-1
V gene: TRBV6-6

CDR3 protein: ASSQEGTSGEGTQY
J gene: TRBJ2-5
V gene: TRBV3-1/TRBV3-2

CDR3 protein: ASMGARNYEQY
J gene: TRBJ2-7
V gene: TRBV28

CDR3 protein: ASSQGSGDTQY
J gene: TRBJ2-3
V gene: TRBV4-1

CDR3 protein: ASSQVDRAASNQPQH
J gene: TRBJ1-5
V gene: TRBV3-1/TRBV3-2

CDR3 protein: ASNQQGTEAF
J gene: TRBJ1-1
V gene: TRBV3-1/TRBV3-2

CDR3 protein: ASSPPGQRNNSPLH
J gene: TRBJ1-6
V gene: TRBV14

CDR3 protein: ASSYLQGSHGYT
J gene: TRBJ1-2
V gene: TRBV7-9

CDR3 protein: ASSQQRTPGGGDTQY
J gene: TRBJ2-3
V gene: TRBV4-2

CDR3 protein: ASSFPGDHEQF
J gene: TRBJ2-1
V gene: TRBV5-1

CDR3 protein: ASSQIGSNTEAF
J gene: TRBJ1-1
V gene: TRBV18